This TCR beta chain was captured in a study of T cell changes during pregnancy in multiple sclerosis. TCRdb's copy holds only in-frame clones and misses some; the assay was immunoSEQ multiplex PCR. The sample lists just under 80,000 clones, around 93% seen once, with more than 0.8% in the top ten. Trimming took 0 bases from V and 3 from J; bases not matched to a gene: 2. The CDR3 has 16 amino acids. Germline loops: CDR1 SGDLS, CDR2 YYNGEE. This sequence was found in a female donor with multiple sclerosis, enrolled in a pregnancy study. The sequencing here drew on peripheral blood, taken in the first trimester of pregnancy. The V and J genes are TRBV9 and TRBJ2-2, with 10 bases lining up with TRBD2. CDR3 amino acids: CASSVEAGGYTGELFF. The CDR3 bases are TGTGCCAGCAGCGTAGAAGCGGGGGGGTACACCGGGGAGCTGTTTTTT.